This TCR beta chain was sequenced in a study of CD8 T cells in Susac syndrome (dated 2019 in TCRdb). Notes on the research overall: Repertoire sequencing was used to test whether CD8+ T cell activation and differentiation in Susac syndrome was antigen driven.

General findings and caveats noted by the study authors: The study acknowledged that relatively few individuals were included in the TCR sequencing and HLA analysis.

Including cysteine and phenylalanine, the CDR3 has 11 amino acids. Only CDR3 DNA is held: 33 bases, read in frame from base 1. V is pared back by 5 bases and J by 14 bases, with 13 bases lying between the germline termini. On this clonotype itself: It lacks a known antigen. Base qualities were left out, and no much larger clone turns up one base away.

Peripheral blood CD8+ and CD4+ T cells from healthy donors, Susac syndrome patients and multiple sclerosis patients were profiled by high-throughput TCR beta sequencing. The multiple sclerosis controls were treatment-naive patients who had stable or active relapsing-remitting disease and met the revised McDonald criteria. Bulk CD8+ and CD4+ T cells were purified by magnetic negative isolation, while CD8+ TEMRA cells were enriched using FACS. Blood was collected in EDTA tubes and processed within 24 hours, with PBMCs isolated through density gradient centrifugation. PBMCs intended for TCR sequencing were cryopreserved in liquid nitrogen and were subsequently thawed in a 37 degrees C water bath. A purity of at least 90% was achieved for sorted or isolated CD4+, CD8+ and CD8+ TEMRA cells. RNA was extracted using the RNeasy kit, and about 0.45 to 1 ug of the RNA was reverse transcribed with random hexamers. The immunoSEQ multiplex PCR assay, covering 54 Vbeta and 13 Jbeta segments, was used to amplify TCR beta CDR3 regions. Bias from PCR amplification was corrected by using a synthetic template baseline for primer optimization and for computational correction. Regarding the original processing steps: Reads were annotated to V, D and J genes per IMGT and analyzed with immunoSEQ Analyzer, keeping only productive sequences. To calculate clonality, Shannon entropy was normalized by log2 of the number of productive unique sequences and then subtracted from one. For each patient and control, public and private clones were evaluated within the 100 most prevalent clones. Clones were defined as Susac-specific when absent from the healthy and MS cohorts, from approximately 1,100 published viral clones and from other ImmuneACCESS disease sequences. TCRdb cleaned the public reads at Q25 with fastp, built clones with MiXCR and kept in-frame beta chains. One record per CDR3 amino acid sequence lists the most common genes and DNA. The V and J calls and clone size come from TCRdb's table, not from the authors' own analysis. For this sample the table gives some 120,000 distinct CDR3 sequences, of which about 94% were detected only once. The top ten constitute 0.1% to 0.15% of the sample.

The sequence was obtained from a human donor with multiple sclerosis. The sequence links TRBV12-3 or TRBV12-4 to TRBJ2-1, and the D gene may be TRBD2, 6 bases matching. What was sequenced was CD4+ T cells from PBMCs. At the DNA level, the sequence is TGTGCCAGCAGTGCGGGACTTCTGGAGTTCTTC. It translates as CASSAGLLEFF.